This entry is about one TCR beta chain. This clonotype came up a few times. This clone's antigen is unknown. Base qualities are not recorded, but no much larger clone differs from it by a single base. The record originates from a study of liver allograft versus peripheral blood T cells (dated by TCRdb to the early 2020s). At the level of the whole study: The study compared T cell receptor repertoires found within transplanted livers against repertoires in the peripheral blood of liver transplant recipients. Study-wide findings and limitations: According to the report, the T cell receptor repertoires detected in peripheral blood were different from the repertoires found inside liver allografts.

This sample was sequenced with an Illumina MiSeq. Clones were called with MiXCR by TCRdb after fastp trimmed the public reads at Q25, and only in-frame beta chains were retained. Entries that share a CDR3 protein sequence are merged under the most common genes and DNA. The sample table contains 6,200 or so distinct CDR3 sequences; only one count was recorded for roughly 17% of them. 3% of the sample rests with the top ten. Trimmed from V: 0 bases; trimmed from J: 1 base; junction bases lacking a gene match: 0. Taken from cysteine to phenylalanine, the CDR3 has 15 residues. Here the CDR3 DNA is all that survives: 45 bases in frame from base 1. CDR1 and CDR2 (SGDLS, YYNGEE) derive from the germline V gene.

The sequence derives from a human patient who had a liver transplant. After a transplant, some T cells may be of graft donor origin. Rearrangement joined TRBV9 to TRBJ2-3, with 9 central nucleotides matching TRBD2. The CDR3 loop reads CASSVVAGGTDTQYF. Here is the DNA: TGTGCCAGCAGCGTAGTAGCGGGGGGCACAGATACGCAGTATTTT.